The 30 T cell receptor beta chains listed next were all sequenced from one sample in a study of beta chain features in type 1 diabetes. Reverse transcribing all isolated RNA meant expressed TCRB transcripts were sequenced. Only in-frame clones appear in the TCRdb table, and some are missing; sequencing was by immunoSEQ multiplex PCR. The sample lists fewer than 250,000 clones, 7.5% to 10% occurring once. Sequences were obtained from naive CD4+ T cells from blood. The receptors derive from a woman aged 18-29 years in good health.

This clone has more than one count but fewer than ten. The V and J genes are TRBV30 and TRBJ2-3; a possible D gene is TRBD2 (6 bases). This CDR3 contains 15 residues. Deletions cut 0 bases from V and 2 bases from J, with 12 bases between. The germline gives CDR1 GTSNPN, CDR2 SVGIG (reference sequence). CDR3: CAWSVLAGNTDTQYF. As DNA, the CDR3 is TGTGCCTGGAGTGTACTTGCGGGGAACACAGATACGCAGTATTTT.

This clone was seen repeatedly, ten times or more. The chain carries TRBV19 and TRBJ2-1; D perhaps matches TRBD2 (6 bases). Trimming removed 7 bases at V and 3 bases at J, with 16 bases between. Germline CDR1 and CDR2: LNHDA and SQIVND (reference sequence). The CDR3 is made up of 15 amino acids. The CDR3 DNA follows: TGTGCCAGTACCCCTGGGACTCTGATCTACAATGAGCAGTTCTTC. Amino acids: CASTPGTLIYNEQFF.

This rearrangement joins TRBV19 to TRBJ1-2; D not certain. CDR1 LNHDA and CDR2 SQIVND come from the germline V gene (reference sequence). Trimming pared 4 bases from V and 2 bases from J, leaving 11 bases between. CDR3 length equals 14 residues. The CDR3 loop reads CASSTYSGNYGYTF. The DNA for the CDR3 is TGTGCCAGTAGTACATACAGTGGCAACTATGGCTACACCTTC.

V and J are TRBV2 and TRBJ2-1, with 7 bases lining up with TRBD2. The CDR3 extends over 15 amino acids. The V gene's germline CDR1 is SNHLY and CDR2 FYNNEI. J gave up 8 bases and V 4 bases, and 11 bases lay outside the gene matches. CDR3: CASSVRLALSDEQFF. CDR3 in DNA: TGTGCCAGCAGTGTCCGACTAGCCCTAAGCGATGAGCAGTTCTTC. The whole variable domain, filled in from reference TRBV2 and TRBJ2-1, reads EPEVTQTPSHQVTQMGQEVILRCVPISNHLYFYWYRQILGQKVEFLVSFYNNEISEKSEIFDDQFSVERPDGSNFTLKIRSTKLEDSAMYFCASSVRLALSDEQFFGPGTRLTVL.

The chain joins TRBV19 to TRBJ2-3, with D unclear. Germline V lookup: CDR1 LNHDA, CDR2 SQIVND (reference sequence). CDR3 length: 15 amino acids. Trimming took 4 bases from V and 1 from J, leaving 12 bases between them. In DNA form, the CDR3 reads TGTGCCAGTAGTAGGCACCCTCGGGGCACAGATACGCAGTATTTT. As protein: CASSRHPRGTDTQYF.

The chain is built from TRBV25-1 and TRBJ2-2; 10 positions agree with TRBD1. This CDR3 contains 13 residues. Germline V gene sequence: CDR1 MGHDK, CDR2 SYGVNS. Germline trimming cut 8 bases from V and 5 bases from J; bases unmatched to any gene: 2. As DNA, the CDR3 is TGTGCCAGCGGGGGACAGGGGACCGGGGAGCTGTTTTTT. Its protein is CASGGQGTGELFF. Using reference TRBV25-1 and TRBJ2-2 for the parts outside the CDR3, the full variable domain is EADIYQTPRYLVIGTGKKITLECSQTMGHDKMYWYQQDPGMELHLIHYSYGVNSTEKGDLSSESTVSRIRTEHFPLTLESARPSHTSQYLCASGGQGTGELFFGEGSRLTVL.

This clone was counted between two and nine times. The CDR3 nucleotides read TGTGCCTGGAGTGTACGAGTCACCGGGGAGCTGTTTTTT. This translates into CAWSVRVTGELFF. The chain is built from TRBV30 and TRBJ2-2; D remains ambiguous. Germline V gives CDR1 GTSNPN, CDR2 SVGIG (reference sequence). This CDR3 contains 13 residues. The V gene lost 0 bases and the J gene lost 4 bases, with 6 bases spanning the gap.

A few counts support this clone. The genes are TRBV29-1 and TRBJ2-7, with unresolved D. The CDR3 has 13 residues. Looked up from germline, CDR1 is SQVTM and CDR2 is ANQGSEA. Between the trimmed V and J ends, which lost 4 bases and 2 bases, there was a span of 12 bases. The DNA for the CDR3 is TGCAGCGTTGTTGTGACTGGAACCTACGAGCAGTACTTC. This gives the protein CSVVVTGTYEQYF.

This clone was counted only a few times. The V gene is TRBV18, the J gene TRBJ1-3; weak D call: TRBD1 (5 bases). CDR1 and CDR2 from the germline V gene are KGHSH and LQKENI. This CDR3 has 17 residues. V lost 6 bases to trimming and J lost 2 bases, with 20 bases between them. CDR3 nucleotide sequence: TGTGCCAGCTCGCTCCTGGGACTCCAAGGGGCTGGAAACACCATATATTTT. Protein: CASSLLGLQGAGNTIYF.

This clone turned up a few times. The gene calls are TRBV18 and TRBJ2-3; TRBD2 is a possible D gene (6 bases). Looked up from germline, CDR1 is KGHSH and CDR2 is LQKENI. Trimming left V 5 bases short and J 5 bases short, with 20 bases between. The CDR3 extends over 16 amino acids. The CDR3: CASSKRPGTGEDTQYF. In DNA, the CDR3 is TGTGCCAGCTCAAAGCGACCAGGGACGGGAGAAGATACGCAGTATTTT.

The chain employs TRBV9 and TRBJ1-3; D unclear. Germline CDR1 and CDR2: SGDLS and YYNGEE. CDR3 length equals 15 residues. Trimming pared 4 bases from V and 0 bases from J, leaving 11 bases between. In nucleotides, the CDR3 is TGTGCCAGCAGCCCACAGACGAACTCTGGAAACACCATATATTTT. This translates into CASSPQTNSGNTIYF.

This sequence joins TRBV7-8 and TRBJ1-1, with D tentatively TRBD1 (5 bases). Trimming stripped 5 bases from V and 0 bases from J, with 16 bases between. CDR3 length equals 16 residues. Germline CDR1 is SGHVS and CDR2 is FQNEAQ. Here the CDR3 reads CASSPGRAKMNTEAFF. The CDR3 bases are TGTGCCAGCAGCCCCGGCAGGGCGAAAATGAACACTGAAGCTTTCTTT.

The chain couples TRBV4-2 to TRBJ2-1; 9 positions match TRBD2. The CDR3 length is 16 residues. CDR1 is LGHNA and CDR2 is YNFKEQ in the germline V gene. Germline trimming cut 1 base from V and 6 bases from J; bases unmatched to any gene: 7. CDR3 sequence: CASSQGLAVSGNEQFF. The CDR3 nucleotides read TGTGCCAGCAGCCAAGGACTAGCGGTCTCCGGCAATGAGCAGTTCTTC.

The rearrangement links TRBV9 to TRBJ1-1; no clear D gene. Per the germline V gene, CDR1 is SGDLS and CDR2 is YYNGEE. The CDR3 has 14 residues. Trimming left V 0 bases short and J 5 bases short, with 11 bases between. The CDR3: CASSVGRERTEAFF. The CDR3, as DNA: TGTGCCAGCAGCGTAGGTCGGGAGAGGACTGAAGCTTTCTTT.

This chain connects TRBV5-1 to TRBJ1-2; tentative D call: TRBD1 (6 bases). V shed 8 bases and J shed 9 bases, with 17 bases lying between them. Per germline, CDR1 SGHRS and CDR2 YFSETQ. This CDR3 has 12 residues. The DNA of the CDR3 is TGCGCCAGGACAGGACATCCCCTGCGCTACACCTTC. Translated: CARTGHPLRYTF.

This chain joins TRBV5-1 and TRBJ2-2; the match to TRBD2 covers 7 bases. CDR1 and CDR2 (germline): SGHRS, YFSETQ. The ends lost 2 bases at V and 1 base at J; junction bases unmatched: 11. This CDR3 comprises 18 residues. Here the CDR3 DNA reads TGCGCCAGCAGCTTAAAGGGGAGAGGCGGGAGGAACACCGGGGAGCTGTTTTTT. Translation: CASSLKGRGGRNTGELFF.

This clone has a handful of counts. The chain uses TRBV5-4 and TRBJ2-7; TRBD1 is a possible D gene (5 bases). Deletions cut 2 bases from V and 6 bases from J, with 9 bases between. The CDR3 spans 12 residues. Germline V gene sequence: CDR1 SGHNT, CDR2 YYREEE (reference sequence). CDR3 in DNA: TGTGCCAGCAGCTTAGGGGTGGGCGAGCAGTACTTC. Translated, it gives CASSLGVGEQYF.

The V and J genes are TRBV7-6 and TRBJ2-2; 8 bases line up with TRBD1. This CDR3 comprises 17 residues. The germline V gene encodes CDR1 SGHVS and CDR2 FNYEAQ. The V segment lost 5 bases and the J segment 6 bases; nucleotides outside the gene matches: 14. CDR3 residues: CASSRRRQDRVSGELFF. CDR3 in DNA: TGTGCCAGCAGCCGAAGAAGGCAGGACAGGGTATCCGGGGAGCTGTTTTTT.

This clone has just a few counts. The chain carries TRBV5-1 and TRBJ1-1; 9 positions match TRBD1. V gave up 4 bases and J gave up 3 bases; unmatched junction bases: 4. Germline assignment: CDR1 SGHRS and CDR2 YFSETQ. The CDR3 consists of 14 residues. CDR3 residues: CASSPGQGHTEAFF. As DNA, the CDR3 is TGCGCCAGCAGCCCGGGACAGGGCCACACTGAAGCTTTCTTT.

This clone was counted between two and nine times. This chain uses TRBV2 with TRBJ2-7, with 7 bases identical to TRBD2. Germline CDR1 reads SNHLY; CDR2 reads FYNNEI. J lost 1 base, V lost 6 bases, and 12 bases had no gene match. The CDR3 loop spans 16 amino acids. CDR3 in amino acids: CASSSAVVAGSYEQYF. In nucleotides, the CDR3 is TGTGCCAGCAGCTCCGCGGTGGTAGCGGGTTCCTACGAGCAGTACTTC.

The chain links TRBV30 to TRBJ1-3; no firm D call. V lost 4 bases and J 4 bases, leaving 5 bases between the germline ends. There are 11 residues in the CDR3. The germline gives CDR1 GTSNPN, CDR2 SVGIG (reference sequence). CDR3 loop: CAWTTGNTIYF. DNA for the CDR3: TGTGCCTGGACCACAGGAAACACCATATATTTT.

The chain combines TRBV18 with TRBJ1-2, with D perhaps matching TRBD1 (5 bases). The CDR3 runs to 13 residues. Deletions cut 3 bases from V and 4 bases from J, with 9 bases between. CDR1 is KGHSH and CDR2 is LQKENI in the germline V gene. The CDR3 sequence is CASSPQGLYGYTF. The CDR3 DNA follows: TGTGCCAGCTCACCTCAGGGTCTCTATGGCTACACCTTC.

The J gene is TRBJ1-1, the V gene TRBV6-5, with TRBD1 matching over 8 bases. Germline lookup yields CDR1 MNHEY and CDR2 SVGAGI. V gave up 6 bases and J gave up 5 bases; unmatched junction bases: 5. CDR3 length: 13 amino acids. The CDR3 here is CASRGQGQTEAFF. The CDR3 nucleotides read TGTGCCAGCAGAGGACAGGGACAAACTGAAGCTTTCTTT.

The chain is built from TRBV6-6 and TRBJ2-7, with 12 bases lining up with TRBD2. Per germline, CDR1 MNHNY and CDR2 SVGAGI (reference sequence). J gave up 3 bases and V 7 bases, and 7 bases lay outside the gene matches. The CDR3 length is 15 residues. CDR3 DNA: TGTGCCAGCACCCTAGCGGGAGGGAACTTCTACGAGCAGTACTTC. This sequence encodes CASTLAGGNFYEQYF.

This clone appeared a few times. The rearrangement links TRBV14 to TRBJ1-3; D gene unclear. V lost 6 bases to trimming and J lost 0 bases, with 6 bases between them. CDR1 SGHDN and CDR2 FVKESK come from the germline V gene. This CDR3 contains 13 residues. Here the CDR3 reads CASRASSGNTIYF. The CDR3 coding sequence is TGTGCCAGCAGGGCAAGCTCTGGAAACACCATATATTTT.

This clone has just a few counts. The same CDR3 is also encoded by other DNA sequences in this sample. V is TRBV20-1 and J is TRBJ2-3; D is unclear. This CDR3 comprises 11 residues. Trimming removed 1 base at V and 6 bases at J, with 5 bases between. From germline, CDR1 is DFQATT and CDR2 SNEGSKA (reference sequence). CDR3 residues: CSARVGDTQYF. For the CDR3, the DNA is TGCAGTGCTAGAGTCGGGGATACGCAGTATTTT.

This clone was seen only a few times. This chain connects TRBV6-1 to TRBJ2-2, with D maybe TRBD1 (5 bases). Trimming stripped 7 bases from V and 5 bases from J, with 8 bases between. Germline V gene sequence: CDR1 MNHNS, CDR2 SASEGT. This CDR3 has 12 residues. CDR3 amino acids: CASTGRTGELFF. The CDR3 region has the DNA TGTGCCAGCACAGGGCGGACCGGGGAGCTGTTTTTT.

The rearrangement joins TRBV29-1 to TRBJ1-2; D is possibly TRBD1 (6 bases). Germline CDR1 and CDR2: SQVTM and ANQGSEA. The CDR3 consists of 14 residues. With 4 bases removed from V and 5 bases from J, the gap between germline ends came to 17 bases. The CDR3 here is CSVATGHRNYGYTF. The CDR3 bases are TGCAGCGTTGCTACGGGACACAGAAATTATGGCTACACCTTC.

This clone was found a few times. The chain joins TRBV19 to TRBJ1-1; no reliable D call. This CDR3 is 14 amino acids long. Trimming removed 3 bases from V and 10 bases from J, with 18 bases in between. Germline assignment: CDR1 LNHDA and CDR2 SQIVND (reference sequence). CDR3 nucleotide sequence: TGTGCCAGTAGTATCCCGACTCCCCTCGGCGGAGCTTTCTTT. Translating gives CASSIPTPLGGAFF.

This clone was counted between two and nine times. The CDR3 DNA is TGTGCCTCCAACAGGGGCAATAACTATGGCTACACCTTC. Translating gives CASNRGNNYGYTF. The chain recombines TRBV30 with TRBJ1-2; TRBD1 matches at 7 bases. There are 13 residues in the CDR3. Losses at the gene ends were 7 bases for V and 1 base for J; bases not matched to a gene: 6. Germline V gene data show CDR1 as GTSNPN and CDR2 as SVGIG (reference sequence). Supplemented by reference TRBV30 and TRBJ1-2, the full variable domain reads SQTIHQWPATLVQPVGSPLSLECTVEGTSNPNLYWYRQAAGRGLQLLFYSVGIGQISSEVPQNLSASRPQDRQFILSSKKLLLSDSGFYLCASNRGNNYGYTFGSGTRLTVV.